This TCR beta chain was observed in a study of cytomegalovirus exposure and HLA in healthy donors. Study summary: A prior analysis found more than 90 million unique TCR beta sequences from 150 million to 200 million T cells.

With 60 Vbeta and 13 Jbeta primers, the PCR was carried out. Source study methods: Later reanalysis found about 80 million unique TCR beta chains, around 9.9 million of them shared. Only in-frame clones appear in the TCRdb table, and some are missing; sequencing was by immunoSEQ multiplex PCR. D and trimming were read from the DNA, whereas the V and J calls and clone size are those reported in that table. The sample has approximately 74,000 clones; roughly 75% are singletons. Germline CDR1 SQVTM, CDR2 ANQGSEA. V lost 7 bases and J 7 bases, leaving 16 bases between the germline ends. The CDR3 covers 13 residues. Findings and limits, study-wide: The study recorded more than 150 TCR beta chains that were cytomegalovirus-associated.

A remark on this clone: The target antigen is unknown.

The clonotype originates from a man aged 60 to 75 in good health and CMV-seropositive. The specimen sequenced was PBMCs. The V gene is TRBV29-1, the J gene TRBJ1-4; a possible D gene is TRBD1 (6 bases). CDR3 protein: CSARGGGTEKLFF. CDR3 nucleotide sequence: TGCAGCGCCCGAGGGGGGGGCACTGAAAAACTGTTTTTT.